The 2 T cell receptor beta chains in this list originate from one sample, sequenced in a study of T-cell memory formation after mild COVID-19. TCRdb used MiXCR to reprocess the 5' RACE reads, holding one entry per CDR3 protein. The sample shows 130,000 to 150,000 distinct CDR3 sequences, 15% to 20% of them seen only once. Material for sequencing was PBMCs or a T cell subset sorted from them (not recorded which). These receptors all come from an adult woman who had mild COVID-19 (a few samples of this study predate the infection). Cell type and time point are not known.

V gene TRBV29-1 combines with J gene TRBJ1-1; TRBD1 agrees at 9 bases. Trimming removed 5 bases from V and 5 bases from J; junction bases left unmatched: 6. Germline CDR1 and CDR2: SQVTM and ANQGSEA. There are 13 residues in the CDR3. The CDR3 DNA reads TGCAGCGTTCAGACAGGGGGGGGGACTGAAGCTTTCTTT. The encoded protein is CSVQTGGGTEAFF.

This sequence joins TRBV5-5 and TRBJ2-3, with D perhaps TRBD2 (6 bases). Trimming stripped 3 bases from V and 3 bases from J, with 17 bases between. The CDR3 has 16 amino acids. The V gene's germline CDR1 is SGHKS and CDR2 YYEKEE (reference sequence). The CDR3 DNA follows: TGTGCCAGCAGCTCCCACGGGCTAGCGAGGACAGATACGCAGTATTTT. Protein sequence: CASSSHGLARTDTQYF.